The rows below give T cell receptor beta chains drawn from one sample of a study of PD-1 blockade in classical Hodgkin lymphoma. Only in-frame clones appear in the TCRdb table, and some are missing; sequencing was by immunoSEQ multiplex PCR. The profile shows about 35,000 clones, 80% to 95% of them singletons. The sample here was CD4+ T cells from blood, taken at baseline. The receptors shown here come from a human donor with classical Hodgkin lymphoma. The CDR3 runs from the conserved cysteine through the conserved F or W. Each record gives: V gene, J gene, D gene, CDR3 length, CDR3 protein, CDR3 DNA. The D gene is left open where the match is weak.

V: TRBV28
J: TRBJ2-7
D: .
length: 14
CDR3: CASRKPRGAYEQYF
DNA: TGTGCCAGCAGAAAACCCAGGGGGGCCTACGAGCAGTACTTC

V: TRBV5-4
J: TRBJ2-5
D: TRBD2
length: 16
CDR3: CASSSRLAVFQETQYF
DNA: TGTGCCAGCAGCTCCCGACTAGCGGTTTTCCAAGAGACCCAGTACTTC

V: TRBV28
J: TRBJ2-2
D: TRBD2
length: 16
CDR3: CASSFAIREGAGELFF
DNA: TGTGCCAGCAGTTTTGCGATCCGGGAGGGGGCCGGGGAGCTGTTTTTT

V: TRBV27
J: TRBJ2-3
D: .
length: 14
CDR3: CASSLRASTDTQYF
DNA: TGTGCCAGCAGTCTCCGGGCCAGCACAGATACGCAGTATTTT

V: TRBV5-1
J: TRBJ1-4
D: .
length: 15
CDR3: CASSLSGFTNEKLFF
DNA: TGCGCCAGCAGCTTGTCTGGATTCACTAATGAAAAACTGTTTTTT

V: TRBV27
J: TRBJ1-5
D: .
length: 14
CDR3: CASSFIPPNQPQHF
DNA: TGTGCCAGCAGTTTTATACCCCCTAATCAGCCCCAGCATTTT

V: TRBV30
J: TRBJ1-1
D: .
length: 13
CDR3: CAFSRRGNTEAFF
DNA: TGTGCCTTCTCACGAAGGGGGAACACTGAAGCTTTCTTT

V: TRBV5-8
J: TRBJ2-5
D: .
length: 15
CDR3: CASSLDGWEKETQYF
DNA: TGTGCCAGCAGCTTGGACGGGTGGGAGAAAGAGACCCAGTACTTC

V: TRBV7-7
J: TRBJ2-3
D: TRBD2
length: 16
CDR3: CASSLGAGTSTDTQYF
DNA: TGTGCTAGCAGCTTAGGAGCGGGAACTAGCACAGATACGCAGTATTTT

V: TRBV5-6
J: TRBJ2-7
D: .
length: 16
CDR3: CASSSLLGDLDYEQYF
DNA: TGTGCCAGCAGCTCCCTATTGGGTGATCTCGACTACGAGCAGTACTTC

V: TRBV29-1
J: TRBJ2-6
D: .
length: 15
CDR3: CSVDGGTSGANVLTF
DNA: TGCAGCGTTGACGGAGGGACCTCTGGGGCCAACGTCCTGACTTTC

V: TRBV2
J: TRBJ2-7
D: TRBD1
length: 14
CDR3: CASRTGTVLYEQYF
DNA: TGTGCCAGCAGGACCGGGACAGTACTCTACGAGCAGTACTTC

V: TRBV7-9
J: TRBJ1-4
D: .
length: 14
CDR3: CASSFSHEGEKLFF
DNA: TGTGCCAGCAGCTTTTCCCATGAGGGTGAAAAACTGTTTTTT